This is a list of T cell receptor beta chains from one sample in a study of blood T cells in healthy people across ages. MiXCR, run by TCRdb on the 5' RACE reads, gives a single entry per CDR3 protein. The sample lists more than 500,000 distinct CDR3 sequences; 25% to 35% were seen once. This same sample was also part of a study on T cells of mothers and their children.

The sample was blood. The receptor source for this set is a boy aged 2 to 9 in good health. Both conserved end residues are part of each CDR3. Fields, in order: V gene, D gene, J gene, clone size, CDR3 DNA, CDR3 protein. The D gene is left open where the match is weak. Clone size is shown for a subset of rows, as once, few, many or a class of expanded clone.

>TRBV7-2|NA|TRBJ2-7|few
TGTGCCAGCAAAACACTAGGGGATTTTAGGGGAGAGCAGTACTTC
CASKTLGDFRGEQYF
>TRBV5-1|NA|TRBJ1-1|NA
TGCGCCAGCAGCTTGGAAGGGGAGAACACTGAAGCTTTCTTT
CASSLEGENTEAFF
>TRBV20-1|NA|TRBJ1-2|NA
TGCAGTGCTGGATCGGACAGTGTTTTAGCGGGTCGCTATGGCTACACCTTC
CSAGSDSVLAGRYGYTF
>TRBV11-2|TRBD2|TRBJ2-1|NA
TGTGCCAGCAGCTTTGAGTATATTATGGGGGCGGCTAGCGGGACTCCATACAATGAGCAGTTCTTC
CASSFEYIMGAASGTPYNEQFF
>TRBV7-6|NA|TRBJ1-6|once
TGTGCCAGCAGCTTAGGACGTCTAGGTTCACCCCTCCACTTT
CASSLGRLGSPLHF
>TRBV7-2|TRBD2|TRBJ2-3|NA
TGTGCCAGCAGCTTAGCTAGCGGGGTAGATACGCAGTATTTT
CASSLASGVDTQYF
>TRBV10-1|NA|TRBJ2-7|few
TGCGCCAGCACCGGTAGGATGCAGGGGGGTCTCGAGCAGTACTTC
CASTGRMQGGLEQYF
>TRBV13|NA|TRBJ1-5|NA
TGTGCCAGCAGCTTACACAAGGGGCCGGGCAATCAGCCCCAGCATTTT
CASSLHKGPGNQPQHF
>TRBV7-9|NA|TRBJ2-2|NA
TGTGCCAGCAGCTTAGGAGGGACACTCCTATCCGGGGAGCTGTTTTTT
CASSLGGTLLSGELFF
>TRBV2|TRBD2|TRBJ2-7|few
TGTGCCAGCAGCCGGAGCGGGAAGGAGGAGTACTTC
CASSRSGKEEYF
>TRBV7-3|NA|TRBJ2-3|NA
TGTGCCAGCAGCTGGAGGAGCACAGATACGCAGTATTTT
CASSWRSTDTQYF
>TRBV30|NA|TRBJ2-3|NA
TGTGCCACCAGCCGCCTTATGGCAGATACGCAGTATTTT
CATSRLMADTQYF
>TRBV7-8|NA|TRBJ2-3|NA
TGTGCCAGCAGCCCACGTTTTGCAGGGACCACAGATACGCAGTATTTT
CASSPRFAGTTDTQYF
>TRBV20-1|TRBD2|TRBJ2-3|NA
TGCAGTGCTAGGACGACTAGCGGAGCTACAGATACGCAGTATTTT
CSARTTSGATDTQYF
>TRBV10-3|NA|TRBJ2-7|few
TGTGCCATCACTAGAGAGAGGGGCAACTCCTACGAGCAGTACTTC
CAITRERGNSYEQYF
>TRBV6-5|NA|TRBJ2-5|NA
TGTGCCAGCAGTTATGGAGTAGGGGCCCAAGAGACCCAGTACTTC
CASSYGVGAQETQYF
>TRBV5-1|TRBD1|TRBJ2-1|NA
TGCGCCAGCAGCTTGGAGGGACAGGGTTGGGACAATGAGCAGTTCTTC
CASSLEGQGWDNEQFF
>TRBV3-1|TRBD1|TRBJ2-4|few
TGTGCCAGCAGCCAACCAACAGGGGGAACTGCCAAAAACATTCAGTACTTC
CASSQPTGGTAKNIQYF
>TRBV10-2|TRBD2|TRBJ2-3|few
TGCGCCAGCAGTGCCGGGACGACTAGCACAGGTACGCAGTATTTT
CASSAGTTSTGTQYF
>TRBV20-1|TRBD2|TRBJ2-2|NA
TGCAGTGCTAGAGCCCGAAGCGGGAGTAAAGGGGAGCTGTTTTTT
CSARARSGSKGELFF
>TRBV6-2/TRBV6-3|NA|TRBJ2-5|NA
TGTGCCAGCAGTTACTCGAAAACCCTGAACGACTACGAGCGGTACTTC
CASSYSKTLNDYERYF
>TRBV10-3|NA|TRBJ2-3|NA
TGTGCCATCAGTCAAAGAGGGGGGGCCGGCAGCACAGATACGCAGTATTTT
CAISQRGGAGSTDTQYF
>TRBV6-1|NA|TRBJ1-1|NA
TGTGCCAGCAAACAAACAACAAACCTTAGCCCTCGGGGACCCGAAGCTTTCTTT
CASKQTTNLSPRGPEAFF
>TRBV20-1|TRBD2|TRBJ2-2|NA
TGCAGTGTCCCCAGGACTAGGCCACCGAGGGAGCTGTTTTTT
CSVPRTRPPRELFF
>TRBV7-9|NA|TRBJ2-3|few
TGTGCCAGCAGCTCCCCGATCTCCGCAGGGGATACGCAGTATTTT
CASSSPISAGDTQYF
>TRBV12-3/TRBV12-4|TRBD1|TRBJ1-5|NA
TGTGCCAGCAGTTTTGGAGGGGGCGGCAATCAGCCCCAGCATTTT
CASSFGGGGNQPQHF
>TRBV20-1|NA|TRBJ1-3|NA
TGCAGTGCTAGAGGGGCTTTTTACTATGGAAACACCATATATTTT
CSARGAFYYGNTIYF
>TRBV6-5|NA|TRBJ2-2|few
TGTGCCAGCACCCTTCCCGGCTCGGGGGAGCTGTTTTTT
CASTLPGSGELFF
>TRBV20-1|NA|TRBJ2-2|few
TGCAGTGCTACCATGGACATTGCGGGTAGCGGGGAGCTGTTTTTT
CSATMDIAGSGELFF
>TRBV5-1|TRBD1|TRBJ2-3|NA
TGCGCCAGCAGCCCAGCCCTGGACAGGGATACAGATACGCAGTATTTT
CASSPALDRDTDTQYF
>TRBV20-1|NA|TRBJ2-2|NA
TGCAGTGCTCGCGCCGAAAACACCGGGGAGCTGTTTTTT
CSARAENTGELFF
>TRBV29-1|NA|TRBJ2-7|NA
TGCAGCGGCAGGGGTTCTCGGGAGCAGTACTTC
CSGRGSREQYF
>TRBV7-2|NA|TRBJ1-1|once
TGTGCCAGCAGCTTAGCGTTCCTAGAGGGCACTGAAGCTTTCTTT
CASSLAFLEGTEAFF
>TRBV20-1|NA|TRBJ1-2|NA
TGCAGTGGGGGAACTGACGATTATGGCTACACCTTC
CSGGTDDYGYTF
>TRBV5-1|NA|TRBJ2-7|NA
TGCGCCAGCAGCTTGGGGGTAGGAGCTCCCTACGAGCAGTACTTC
CASSLGVGAPYEQYF
>TRBV5-6|TRBD1|TRBJ2-5|NA
TGTGCCAGCAGCACGGGACAGGGGTGCGAGACCCAGTACTTC
CASSTGQGCETQYF
>TRBV12-3/TRBV12-4|NA|TRBJ1-5|NA
TGTGCCACAACGGACAGTAGCAATCAGCCCCAGCATTTT
CATTDSSNQPQHF
>TRBV11-2|NA|TRBJ1-4|NA
TGTGCCAGCAGCTTAGGTTTCGCAACTAATGAAAAACTGTTTTTT
CASSLGFATNEKLFF
>TRBV9|NA|TRBJ1-1|few
TGTGCCAGCAGCCCTAGAGGCAGGGGAAGGACTGAAGCTTTCTTT
CASSPRGRGRTEAFF
>TRBV12-3/TRBV12-4|NA|TRBJ2-7|many
TGTGCCAGCAGCCTGAGGAGCTCCTACGAGCAGTACTTC
CASSLRSSYEQYF